The clone carrying this T cell receptor (beta chain) was seen a handful of times. Antigen unknown. The sample is drawn from a study of cytomegalovirus exposure and HLA in healthy donors. The study, taken as a whole, reports: Researchers catalogued 164 TCR beta chains as cytomegalovirus-associated. Researchers reported in a later analysis that a missense DCLRE1C variant was tied to TCR beta V- and J-gene trimming. Earlier analysis looked at TCR beta V segments, and most were productive about 87% or about 30% of the time.

The PCR ran on 60 Vbeta and 13 Jbeta primers. Sequenced by immunoSEQ multiplex PCR; TCRdb stores in-frame clones only, minus some. Among roughly 80,000 clones listed, approximately 60% were seen once. The V end was cut by 0 bases, the J end by 2 bases, with 8 bases between. CDR1 and CDR2 (germline): SGHVS, FQNEAQ. The CDR3 sequence is 15 residues long. The chain carries TRBV7-8 and TRBJ1-5; D uncertain. Sequenced: PBMCs. This receptor was taken from a male donor in good health and CMV-seropositive. The CDR3 DNA follows: TGTGCCAGCAGCTTAGCTGGGCAGGGCAATCAGCCCCAGCATTTT. Translated: CASSLAGQGNQPQHF. The whole variable domain, remainder taken from reference TRBV7-8 and TRBJ1-5, is GAGVSQSPRYKVAKRGQDVALRCDPISGHVSLFWYQQALGQGPEFLTYFQNEAQLDKSGLPSDRFFAERPEGSVSTLKIQRTQQEDSAVYLCASSLAGQGNQPQHFGDGTRLSIL.